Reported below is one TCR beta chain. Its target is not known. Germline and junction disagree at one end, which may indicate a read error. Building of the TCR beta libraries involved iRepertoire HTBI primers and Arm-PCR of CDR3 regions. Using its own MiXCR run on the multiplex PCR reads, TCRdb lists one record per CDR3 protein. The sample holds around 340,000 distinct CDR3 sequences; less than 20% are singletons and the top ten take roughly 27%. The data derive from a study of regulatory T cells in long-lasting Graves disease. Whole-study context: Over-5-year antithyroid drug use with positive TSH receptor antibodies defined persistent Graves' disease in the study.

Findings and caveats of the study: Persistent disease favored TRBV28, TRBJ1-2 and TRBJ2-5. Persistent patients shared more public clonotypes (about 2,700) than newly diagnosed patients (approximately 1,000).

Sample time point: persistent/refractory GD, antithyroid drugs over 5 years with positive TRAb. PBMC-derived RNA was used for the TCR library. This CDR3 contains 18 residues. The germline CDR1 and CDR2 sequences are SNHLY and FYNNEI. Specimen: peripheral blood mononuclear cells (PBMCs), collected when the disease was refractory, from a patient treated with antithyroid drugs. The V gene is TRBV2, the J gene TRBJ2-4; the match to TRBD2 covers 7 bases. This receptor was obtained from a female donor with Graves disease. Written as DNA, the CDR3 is TGTGCCAGCAGCATGGGCCGGGACTATCCCTACGCCAAAAGCATTCAGTACTTC. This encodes CASSMGRDYPYAKSIQYF.